The 24 T cell receptor beta chains below all came from one sample that was sequenced in a study of T cell repertoires in ileal Crohn's disease. Assay used: immunoSEQ multiplex PCR; TCRdb lists only in-frame clones, some missing. The table lists about 8,400 clones, 80% of them singletons, with 10% to 15% in the top ten. The sample was ileal tissue. The origin of the receptors is an adult with Crohn's disease.

This chain connects TRBV19 to TRBJ1-1, with 7 bases identical to TRBD1. The CDR3 has 15 amino acids. Germline V lookup: CDR1 LNHDA, CDR2 SQIVND (reference sequence). Losses at the gene ends were 5 bases for V and 6 bases for J; bases not matched to a gene: 12. The DNA for the CDR3 is TGTGCCAGTAGTCTTCAGACGACCGGGACAGCTGAAGCTTTCTTT. Translation: CASSLQTTGTAEAFF.

This clone was seen just once. The chain combines TRBV6-5 with TRBJ2-5, with D tentatively TRBD2 (5 bases). The CDR3 consists of 15 residues. V shed 2 bases and J shed 5 bases, with 15 bases lying between them. CDR1 is MNHEY, CDR2 SVGAGI, per germline. CDR3 residues: CASSYLRGSGETQYF. The CDR3, as DNA: TGTGCCAGCAGTTACCTCAGAGGGAGTGGTGAGACCCAGTACTTC.

To note about this clone: A junction end diverges from the germline sequence, so it may reflect a read error. The chain is built from TRBV27 and TRBJ1-2, with 7 bases lining up with TRBD1. The CDR3 sequence is 13 residues long. Germline lookup yields CDR1 MNHEY and CDR2 SMNVEV (reference sequence). CDR3 sequence reads: CTSRADRVYGYTF. CDR3 bases: TGTACCAGCAGGGCTGACAGGGTCTATGGCTACACCTTC.

The gene calls are TRBV27 and TRBJ1-2; 8 bases fit TRBD1. V lost 2 bases, J lost 6 bases, and 2 bases stayed unmatched. The CDR3 spans 13 residues. CDR1 MNHEY and CDR2 SMNVEV come from the germline V gene (reference sequence). The CDR3 DNA follows: TGTGCCAGCAGTTTAGGACAGGGACATGGCTACACCTTC. Encoded protein: CASSLGQGHGYTF.

The count of this clone is one. The chain is built from TRBV7-8 and TRBJ2-1, with 8 nucleotides matching TRBD2. V was clipped by 1 base and J by 7 bases; unmatched bases: 6. Germline V gene data show CDR1 as SGHVS and CDR2 as FQNEAQ. The CDR3 is 15 residues long. CDR3 DNA: TGTGCCAGCAGCTTAGGAGCGGGAGTAGTAAATGAGCAGTTCTTC. Translated, it gives CASSLGAGVVNEQFF.

This clone appeared a single time. The chain is built from TRBV28 and TRBJ2-7, with 8 nucleotides matching TRBD2. J lost 4 bases, V lost 3 bases, and 8 bases had no gene match. Germline lookup yields CDR1 MDHEN and CDR2 SYDVKM. The CDR3 runs to 15 residues. The CDR3 spells CASSFPPGGPYEQYF. In DNA form, the CDR3 reads TGTGCCAGCAGTTTCCCGCCGGGAGGGCCGTACGAGCAGTACTTC.

The CDR3 is CAWSPGTTGELFF. CDR3 DNA sequence: TGTGCCTGGAGTCCGGGGACAACCGGGGAGCTGTTTTTT. This sequence joins TRBV30 and TRBJ2-2, with a possible D match to TRBD1 (6 bases). The germline CDR1 and CDR2 sequences are GTSNPN and SVGIG (reference sequence). This CDR3 has 13 residues. With 2 bases removed from V and 5 bases from J, the gap between germline ends came to 9 bases.

The V gene is TRBV28, the J gene TRBJ2-7; D tentatively reads TRBD1 or TRBD2 (5 bases each). V lost 2 bases, J lost 3 bases, and 11 bases lay in between. Germline lookup yields CDR1 MDHEN and CDR2 SYDVKM. The CDR3 runs 14 residues. CDR3 sequence: CASSLQGEVYEQYF. The CDR3, as DNA: TGTGCCAGCAGTTTACAGGGAGAAGTCTACGAGCAGTACTTC.

The chain couples TRBV9 to TRBJ1-1, with 8 bases aligning to TRBD1. J was trimmed by 3 bases and V by 3 bases; bases with no gene match: 7. Germline CDR1 and CDR2: SGDLS and YYNGEE. The CDR3 has 15 amino acids. CDR3 DNA sequence: TGTGCCAGCAGCGGGCGGACAGGGTGGGACACTGAAGCTTTCTTT. Translating gives CASSGRTGWDTEAFF.

The rearrangement links TRBV29-1 to TRBJ2-2; the D gene is possibly TRBD1 (6 bases). The CDR3 extends over 15 amino acids. Germline assignment: CDR1 SQVTM and CDR2 ANQGSEA. V gave up 5 bases and J gave up 0 bases, with 13 bases separating them. The CDR3 region has the DNA TGCAGCGTTAAACAGGGAAGTACGAACACCGGGGAGCTGTTTTTT. It is translated as CSVKQGSTNTGELFF.

The chain has TRBV27 and TRBJ2-4; the D gene could be TRBD1 or TRBD2 (5 bases each). Germline CDR1 is MNHEY and CDR2 is SMNVEV (reference sequence). Between the trimmed V and J ends, which lost 7 bases and 0 bases, there was a span of 19 bases. The CDR3 length is 17 residues. The CDR3 DNA is TGTGCCAGCACCCTGACTGGCTCAGGGAGAGCCAAAAACATTCAGTACTTC. Protein product: CASTLTGSGRAKNIQYF.

The chain joins TRBV9 to TRBJ2-3; the match to TRBD1 covers 10 bases. Germline V gives CDR1 SGDLS, CDR2 YYNGEE. J gave up 4 bases and V 2 bases, and 4 bases lay outside the gene matches. The CDR3 contains 15 residues. As DNA, the CDR3 is TGTGCCAGCAGCGTCCGGGACAGGGGATCAGATACGCAGTATTTT. Residues: CASSVRDRGSDTQYF.

V and J are TRBV29-1 and TRBJ2-7; 14 nucleotides line up with TRBD2. V gave up 6 bases and J gave up 0 bases; unmatched junction bases: 7. Germline loops: CDR1 SQVTM, CDR2 ANQGSEA. The CDR3 has 16 residues. CDR3 sequence: CSVGGTSGSDSYEQYF. The DNA of the CDR3 is TGCAGCGTAGGGGGGACTAGCGGGAGTGACTCCTACGAGCAGTACTTC.

The V and J genes are TRBV2 and TRBJ2-7; D is perhaps TRBD2 (5 bases). The CDR3 consists of 12 residues. Per the germline V gene, CDR1 is SNHLY and CDR2 is FYNNEI. V was trimmed by 11 bases and J by 0 bases, leaving 11 bases between them. This CDR3 is CAGSRDSYEQYF. In DNA form, the CDR3 reads TGTGCCGGGAGCCGGGACTCCTACGAGCAGTACTTC. Based on the CDR3 plus reference TRBV2 and TRBJ2-7, the full variable domain is EPEVTQTPSHQVTQMGQEVILRCVPISNHLYFYWYRQILGQKVEFLVSFYNNEISEKSEIFDDQFSVERPDGSNFTLKIRSTKLEDSAMYFCAGSRDSYEQYFGPGTRLTVT.

The V call is TRBV27, the J call TRBJ2-1; D is possibly TRBD2 (6 bases). V was cut by 2 bases and J by 12 bases, with 17 bases left in between. Per germline, CDR1 MNHEY and CDR2 SMNVEV (reference sequence). There are 14 residues in the CDR3. CDR3 DNA: TGTGCCAGCAGTTTAACTTGTCCCGGGGGAGGGCAGTTCTTC. It codes for CASSLTCPGGGQFF.

The rearrangement uses TRBV6-1 and TRBJ2-7, with TRBD1 matching over 7 bases. The V gene end was trimmed by 2 bases and the J gene end by 1 base; junction bases not matched to a gene: 5. This CDR3 has 15 residues. CDR1 and CDR2 (germline): MNHNS, SASEGT. For the CDR3, the DNA is TGTGCCAGCAGTGAATACCAGGGGGTATCCTACGAGCAGTACTTC. Its protein product is CASSEYQGVSYEQYF.

The chain couples TRBV5-1 to TRBJ2-5; D may be TRBD2 (6 bases). V lost 4 bases and J 4 bases, leaving 17 bases between the germline ends. Per the germline V gene, CDR1 is SGHRS and CDR2 is YFSETQ. The CDR3 consists of 15 residues. As DNA, the CDR3 is TGCGCCAGCAGCCCTGGACTAACGTGGTTAGAGACCCAGTACTTC. Translated: CASSPGLTWLETQYF.

This rearrangement joins TRBV27 to TRBJ2-7; D could derive from TRBD1 or TRBD2 (5 bases each). Trimming took off 6 bases at V and 1 base at J, with 10 bases between the two ends. Per germline, CDR1 MNHEY and CDR2 SMNVEV (reference sequence). The CDR3 extends over 13 amino acids. This CDR3 is CASSLGRSYEQYF. The CDR3, as DNA: TGTGCCAGCAGCCTGGGACGGTCCTACGAGCAGTACTTC.

The chain carries TRBV18 and TRBJ2-3; D ambiguous. The V and J ends lost 0 bases and 0 bases respectively, with 10 bases between them. Per germline, CDR1 KGHSH and CDR2 LQKENI. The CDR3 runs 16 residues. CDR3 in DNA: TGTGCCAGCTCACCACCTTTGAGCCGGAGCACAGATACGCAGTATTTT. As protein: CASSPPLSRSTDTQYF.

The V and J genes are TRBV19 and TRBJ1-5; D call uncertain. Germline-derived CDR1 and CDR2 are LNHDA and SQIVND (reference sequence). This CDR3 is 13 amino acids long. Deletions cut 2 bases from V and 7 bases from J, with 9 bases between. The CDR3 DNA follows: TGTGCCAGTAGTATAACGGTGCGACAGCCCCAGCATTTT. It encodes CASSITVRQPQHF.

J is TRBJ2-7 and V is TRBV5-6, with 8 nucleotides matching TRBD1. The CDR3 runs to 15 residues. CDR1 is SGHDT and CDR2 is YYEEEE in the germline V gene. Trimming removed 2 bases from V and 2 bases from J; junction bases left unmatched: 6. The CDR3 nucleotides read TGTGCCAGCAGCTTTCTCAGGGGGCGGCCCTACGAGCAGTACTTC. Translated: CASSFLRGRPYEQYF.

J is TRBJ1-2 and V is TRBV15; 11 nucleotides line up with TRBD1. V gave up 3 bases and J gave up 2 bases; unmatched junction bases: 2. The germline V gene has CDR1 LNHNV and CDR2 YYDKDF (reference sequence). The CDR3 extends over 15 amino acids. CDR3 protein: CATSSGTGGNYGYTF. Written as DNA, the CDR3 is TGTGCCACCAGCAGTGGGACAGGGGGAAACTATGGCTACACCTTC.

The genes are TRBV7-9 and TRBJ2-7, with TRBD2 matching 13 bases. The CDR3 has 17 amino acids. V was clipped by 2 bases and J by 7 bases; unmatched bases: 11. Germline V gene lookup returns CDR1 SEHNR and CDR2 FQNEAQ (reference sequence). CDR3 DNA: TGTGCCAGCAGCTTATCCCATCCGGGACTAGCGGGAATAGAGCAGTACTTC. This translates into CASSLSHPGLAGIEQYF. Based on the CDR3 plus reference TRBV7-9 and TRBJ2-7, the full variable domain is DTGVSQNPRHKITKRGQNVTFRCDPISEHNRLYWYRQTLGQGPEFLTYFQNEAQLEKSRLLSDRFSAERPKGSFSTLEIQRTEQGDSAMYLCASSLSHPGLAGIEQYFGPGTRLTVT.

There are a few counts of this clone. V gene TRBV5-4 combines with J gene TRBJ1-5; D ambiguous. The V gene's germline CDR1 is SGHNT and CDR2 YYREEE (reference sequence). V was clipped by 1 base and J by 1 base, with 12 bases between them. There are 16 residues in the CDR3. The CDR3 region has the DNA TGTGCCAGCAGCTTGCGCGAAGAGGTAAGCAATCAGCCCCAGCATTTT. This encodes CASSLREEVSNQPQHF.